Following are 7 T cell receptor beta chains from one sample sequenced in a study of blood T cells in healthy people across ages. A J-beta primer mix and a sample-barcoded 5' primer were used in a second PCR of roughly 6 to 11 cycles. TCRdb reanalysed the 5' RACE reads using MiXCR and keeps one entry per CDR3 protein. The table lists about 1,400,000 distinct CDR3 sequences, 35% to 45% of them singletons. The sample consisted of blood. Every receptor here comes from a woman aged 18-29 years in good health.

The chain is built from TRBV3-1 and TRBJ1-5; the match to TRBD1 covers 8 bases. Germline V gives CDR1 LGHDT, CDR2 YNNKEL (reference sequence). V lost 5 bases and J lost 7; bases outside the gene matches: 7. This CDR3 is built from 14 residues. The CDR3 nucleotides are TGTGCCAGCAGCTTGACAGGGGAGCGGCAGCCCCAGCATTTT. Amino acid sequence: CASSLTGERQPQHF.

The chain couples TRBV4-2 to TRBJ2-2, with D possibly TRBD1 on 5 matching bases. V was shortened by 4 bases and J by 1 base, with 13 bases between the two germline ends. This CDR3 has 16 amino acids. CDR1 and CDR2 from the germline V gene are LGHNA and YNFKEQ. CDR3 residues: CASSPPTTENTGELFF. The DNA of the CDR3 is TGTGCCAGCAGCCCCCCGACGACAGAGAACACCGGGGAGCTGTTTTTT.

This clonotype showed up just a few times. The J gene is TRBJ1-2, the V gene TRBV9, with unresolved D. Trimming shortened V by 0 bases and J by 7 bases, and 10 bases separated the two germline ends. There are 13 residues in the CDR3. CDR1 is SGDLS and CDR2 is YYNGEE in the germline V gene. The CDR3 DNA sequence: TGTGCCAGCAGCGTAGGCTGGGTCGGTGGCTACACCTTC. Its translation: CASSVGWVGGYTF.

J is TRBJ1-2 and V is TRBV4-1, with no clear D. Germline loops: CDR1 MGHRA, CDR2 YSYEKL. This CDR3 has 17 residues. Trimming removed 5 bases at V and 3 bases at J, with 22 bases between. CDR3 nucleotides: TGCGCCAGCAGCTCACACGGCGAAGGAGGTGGGGACTATGGCTACACCTTC. Its translation is CASSSHGEGGGDYGYTF.

This chain links TRBV3-1 with TRBJ2-7, with 10 bases aligning to TRBD2. V lost 5 bases and J lost 2; bases outside the gene matches: 6. Germline CDR1 LGHDT, CDR2 YNNKEL (reference sequence). The length of the CDR3 is 15 residues. The CDR3 bases are TGTGCCAGCAGCAAGCCTAGCGGGGGAGCCTACGAGCAGTACTTC. Protein sequence: CASSKPSGGAYEQYF.

The rearrangement uses TRBV7-2 and TRBJ1-4; D unclear. The V gene's germline CDR1 is SGHTA and CDR2 FQGNSA. The CDR3 is made up of 12 amino acids. V was trimmed by 1 base and J by 10 bases, leaving 7 bases between them. The CDR3 DNA sequence: TGTGCCAGCAGCTTAGTTCAAGGAAAACTGTTTTTT. It specifies CASSLVQGKLFF.

The chain combines TRBV29-1 with TRBJ2-3, with 11 bases aligning to TRBD2. Germline trimming cut 4 bases from V and 6 bases from J; bases unmatched to any gene: 6. Germline V gene sequence: CDR1 SQVTM, CDR2 ANQGSEA. This CDR3 is 14 amino acids long. In DNA form, the CDR3 reads TGCAGCGTTGGCCTAGCGGGAGGTTTCGATACGCAGTATTTT. Translation gives CSVGLAGGFDTQYF.